The present entry profiles one TCR beta chain with its context. The antigen is undetermined. A marrow graft followed busulfan-fludarabine conditioning, with cyclophosphamide on days +3 and +4. Repertoires were generated with immunoSEQ multiplex PCR, while TCRdb's copy carries only in-frame clones and drops some. There are roughly 23,000 clones in the sample; 70% to 90% occur only once, and 9% to 14% lies in the top ten. CDR3 length equals 17 residues. Germline CDR1 is MNHEY and CDR2 is SMNVEV (reference sequence). V shed 2 bases and J 2 bases; nucleotides not matched to a gene: 8. The data were obtained in a study of T cells after posttransplantation cyclophosphamide. Study findings and constraints: Later blood repertoires were often dominated by clones from the donor CD8+ memory compartment. TRB overlap between skin or GI tissue T cells and blood was limited. Recipient CMV seropositivity and CMV reactivation strongly tracked TRB clonality.

J is TRBJ2-3 and V is TRBV27; the match to TRBD2 covers 9 bases. This receptor was obtained from a female patient between 30 and 39 years old who received an allogeneic stem cell transplant from an unrelated donor, was CMV-positive, and had no GVHD. A subset of T cells may come from the graft donor. The sample consisted of PBMCs, taken after allogeneic stem cell transplant with posttransplant cyclophosphamide. In nucleotides, the CDR3 is TGTGCCAGCAGTTTAATCCCCCTAGCGGGGACCACAGATACGCAGTATTTT. As protein: CASSLIPLAGTTDTQYF.